This T cell receptor beta chain was sequenced in a study of blood T cell repertoires in COVID-19. The repertoire was sequenced with immunoSEQ multiplex PCR; TCRdb's copy has only in-frame clones and lacks some. The repertoire has 250,000 to 350,000 clones, more than 75% of them found once; the top ten carry 7.8%. This clone was seen only once. CDR3 length: 17 amino acids. CDR1 is MDHEN and CDR2 is SYDVKM in the germline V gene. V trimming: 6 bases; J trimming: 10 bases; junction bases outside the gene matches: 13. The chain is built from TRBV28 and TRBJ1-6; 12 bases map to TRBD1. The sample was peripheral blood. The receptor's source is a woman aged 45 to 65 who had recovered from COVID-19. CDR3 sequence: CASRKGTGGELRSPLHF. The CDR3 DNA sequence: TGTGCCAGCAGAAAAGGGACAGGGGGCGAGTTGAGATCACCCCTCCACTTT.